The 27 T cell receptor beta chains below were found in one sample sequenced in a study of cytomegalovirus exposure and HLA in healthy donors. Use of 60 Vbeta and 13 Jbeta primers characterized the PCR. TCRdb's table, derived via immunoSEQ multiplex PCR, lists solely in-frame clones and lacks some. The sample has about 190,000 clones, roughly 77% seen once. Source material: PBMCs. These receptors all stem from a woman aged 30 to 39 in good health and CMV-seropositive.

V and J are TRBV7-6 and TRBJ2-1, with D possibly being TRBD2 (6 bases). Germline V CDR1 and CDR2: SGHVS, FNYEAQ. This CDR3 region has 16 residues. Trimming took 4 bases from V and 6 from J, leaving 19 bases between them. The CDR3 here is CASSYGPGALGNEQFF. CDR3 bases: TGTGCCAGCAGCTACGGACCGGGAGCTTTGGGCAATGAGCAGTTCTTC.

This sequence joins TRBV19 and TRBJ1-4, with 9 nucleotides matching TRBD1. CDR1 is LNHDA and CDR2 is SQIVND in the germline V gene (reference sequence). Trimming cost V 5 bases and J 12 bases; bases outside gene matches: 7. The CDR3 runs 13 residues. CDR3: CASSAGQGLELFF. CDR3 coding DNA: TGTGCCAGTAGTGCTGGACAGGGGTTGGAACTGTTTTTT.

The chain is built from TRBV13 and TRBJ2-1; TRBD1 agrees at 7 bases. V was clipped by 4 bases and J by 2 bases; unmatched bases: 8. CDR1 PRHDT and CDR2 FYEKMQ come from the germline V gene (reference sequence). The CDR3 runs to 16 residues. The CDR3 DNA follows: TGTGCCAGCAGCTGGGTACAGGGGAATACCTACAATGAGCAGTTCTTC. It encodes CASSWVQGNTYNEQFF.

The chain is built from TRBV7-8 and TRBJ2-2; perhaps TRBD1 as D (6 bases). The V and J ends lost 7 bases and 4 bases respectively, with 16 bases between them. This CDR3 has 15 residues. Germline assignment: CDR1 SGHVS and CDR2 FQNEAQ. Here the CDR3 reads CASIRGLEPTGELFF. The CDR3 nucleotides read TGTGCCAGCATTAGGGGGTTGGAGCCCACCGGGGAGCTGTTTTTT.

This chain connects TRBV5-4 to TRBJ2-5, with 9 bases fitting TRBD2. The DNA end favors TRBJ2-7, so the J call may be wrong. Germline V gene lookup returns CDR1 SGHNT and CDR2 YYREEE (reference sequence). There are 15 residues in the CDR3. This chain's CDR3 is CASSYPGTSTYEQYF. CDR3 sequence (DNA): TGTGCCAGCAGCTATCCCGGGACTAGCACCTACGAGCAGTACTTC.

The rearrangement joins TRBV5-1 to TRBJ1-6; tentatively, D is TRBD1 (6 bases). Trimming cost V 3 bases and J 6 bases, with 22 bases left between them. The CDR3 extends over 18 amino acids. Germline assignment: CDR1 SGHRS and CDR2 YFSETQ. CDR3: CASSSWPGHFDINSPLHF. The CDR3 nucleotides read TGCGCCAGCAGCTCGTGGCCGGGACACTTCGACATTAATTCACCCCTCCACTTT.

The chain couples TRBV11-3 to TRBJ2-6, with D perhaps matching TRBD2 (5 bases). V shed 3 bases and J shed 0 bases, with 9 bases lying between them. The CDR3 has 16 residues. CDR1 is SGHNT, CDR2 YENEEA, per germline. CDR3: CASSLSGISGANVLTF. As DNA, the CDR3 is TGTGCCAGCAGCTTGTCGGGGATCTCTGGGGCCAACGTCCTGACTTTC.

The sample holds a few counts of this clone. The genes are TRBV7-9 and TRBJ1-2; D remains ambiguous. The V gene lost 1 base and the J gene lost 8 bases, with 14 bases spanning the gap. The germline CDR1 and CDR2 sequences are SEHNR and FQNEAQ (reference sequence). The CDR3 sequence is 14 residues long. CDR3 DNA: TGTGCCAGCAGCTTAGAAGGAGTAAACGTCGGCTACACCTTC. Amino acid sequence: CASSLEGVNVGYTF.

CDR3 amino acids: CASSKITGLAGVVGTDTQYF. The CDR3 nucleotides are TGTGCCAGCAGTAAAATCACGGGACTAGCGGGAGTGGTGGGGACAGATACGCAGTATTTT. The rearrangement uses TRBV28 and TRBJ2-3; 14 bases match TRBD2. The CDR3 has 20 residues. The junction had 16 bases not matched to a gene; V was cut back by 5 bases and J by 3 bases. Per the germline V gene, CDR1 is MDHEN and CDR2 is SYDVKM.

This chain links TRBV19 with TRBJ1-5; D remains unclear. Trimming took 5 bases from V and 3 from J, leaving 8 bases between them. The CDR3 length is 13 residues. Germline-derived CDR1 and CDR2 are LNHDA and SQIVND (reference sequence). CDR3 DNA sequence: TGTGCCAGTAGTGTGTACTTCAATCAGCCCCAGCATTTT. Protein: CASSVYFNQPQHF.

This clone was detected only a few times. V gene TRBV5-6 combines with J gene TRBJ2-7, with 8 nucleotides matching TRBD2. The germline V gene encodes CDR1 SGHDT and CDR2 YYEEEE. The ends lost 4 bases at V and 5 bases at J; junction bases unmatched: 8. The CDR3 loop spans 14 amino acids. Here the CDR3 reads CASSKEREYDEQYF. In DNA, the CDR3 is TGTGCCAGCAGCAAAGAGCGGGAGTACGACGAGCAGTACTTC. The whole variable domain, filled in from reference TRBV5-6 and TRBJ2-7, reads DAGVTQSPTHLIKTRGQQVTLRCSPKSGHDTVSWYQQALGQGPQFIFQYYEEEERQRGNFPDRFSGHQFPNYSSELNVNALLLGDSALYLCASSKEREYDEQYFGPGTRLTVT.

The DNA for the CDR3 is TGTGCCAGCAGTTTCACGGGAGGGCCCTACGAGCAGTACTTC. This codes for CASSFTGGPYEQYF. J is TRBJ2-7 and V is TRBV28, with TRBD2 identical over 8 bases. In germline, CDR1 is MDHEN, CDR2 SYDVKM. The V gene end was trimmed by 3 bases and the J gene end by 2 bases; junction bases not matched to a gene: 3. The CDR3 loop spans 14 amino acids.

This chain uses TRBV19 with TRBJ1-4; 8 nucleotides align to TRBD1. CDR1 and CDR2 from the germline V gene are LNHDA and SQIVND (reference sequence). V gave up 10 bases and J gave up 8 bases; unmatched junction bases: 9. CDR3 size: 13 residues. CDR3: CATSRGLKEKLFF. The DNA for the CDR3 is TGTGCCACTTCCAGGGGGCTCAAGGAAAAACTGTTTTTT.

J is TRBJ2-1 and V is TRBV5-1; 10 nucleotides match TRBD2. CDR1 and CDR2 from the germline V gene are SGHRS and YFSETQ. V gave up 4 bases and J gave up 4 bases; unmatched junction bases: 2. This CDR3 is built from 14 residues. The CDR3 loop is CASSAAGGYNEQFF. CDR3 coding DNA: TGCGCCAGCAGCGCAGCGGGAGGGTACAATGAGCAGTTCTTC. Drawing the rest from reference TRBV5-1 and TRBJ2-1, the complete variable domain is KAGVTQTPRYLIKTRGQQVTLSCSPISGHRSVSWYQQTPGQGLQFLFEYFSETQRNKGNFPGRFSGRQFSNSRSEMNVSTLELGDSALYLCASSAAGGYNEQFFGPGTRLTVL.

The CDR3 coding sequence is TGTGCCAGCTCACCACCGGGACAGGGCAATCAGCCCCAGCATTTT. Translation gives CASSPPGQGNQPQHF. The rearrangement joins TRBV18 to TRBJ1-5; 8 positions match TRBD1. Germline CDR1 KGHSH, CDR2 LQKENI. The CDR3 totals 15 residues. V shed 0 bases and J 2 bases; nucleotides not matched to a gene: 0.

A word on this clone: The same CDR3 arises from other DNA sequences in this sample as well. The V call is TRBV6-4, the J call TRBJ2-1; 7 positions agree with TRBD1. Trimming took 0 bases from V and 3 from J; bases not matched to a gene: 2. Germline V gives CDR1 MRHNA, CDR2 SNTAGT. The CDR3 extends over 15 amino acids. DNA of the CDR3: TGTGCCAGCAGTGACTCGGCAGGGGGCTACAATGAGCAGTTCTTC. Its translation is CASSDSAGGYNEQFF.

The chain joins TRBV5-1 to TRBJ2-2; 10 bases map to TRBD2. The CDR3 runs 20 residues. The germline V gene encodes CDR1 SGHRS and CDR2 YFSETQ. V shed 2 bases, J shed 5 bases, and the junction held 18 bases outside the gene matches. The DNA of the CDR3 is TGCGCCAGCAGCTTTTTTGGGGGAAACTCGGGACTAGCGAGTACCGGGGAGCTGTTTTTT. Translating gives CASSFFGGNSGLASTGELFF.

The chain carries TRBV28 and TRBJ1-4; 9 bases align to TRBD1. CDR1 is MDHEN, CDR2 SYDVKM, per germline. The CDR3 sequence is 15 residues long. The J segment lost 6 bases and the V segment lost 6 bases, leaving 8 bases of the junction unmatched. The CDR3 sequence: CASSSAGTGYEKLFF. For the CDR3, the DNA is TGTGCCAGCAGCTCTGCCGGGACAGGGTATGAAAAACTGTTTTTT. The full variable domain, with the rest looked up from reference TRBV28 and TRBJ1-4, is DVKVTQSSRYLVKRTGEKVFLECVQDMDHENMFWYRQDPGLGLRLIYFSYDVKMKEKGDIPEGYSVSREKKERFSLILESASTNQTSMYLCASSSAGTGYEKLFFGSGTQLSVL.

CDR3 DNA sequence: TGCGCCAGCCGGGAGACTAGCGGGAGCAAGACCCAGTACTTC. It codes for CASRETSGSKTQYF. This chain joins TRBV10-1 and TRBJ2-5; 12 bases align to TRBD2. V dropped 8 bases and J dropped 6; count of bases not matched to a gene: 7. The CDR3 has 14 residues. Germline CDR1 and CDR2: WNHNN and SYGVQD (reference sequence).

The J gene is TRBJ2-1, the V gene TRBV5-6, with TRBD2 as a possible D gene (6 bases). CDR1 is SGHDT and CDR2 is YYEEEE in the germline V gene. Trimming removed 4 bases from V and 10 bases from J, with 12 bases in between. The CDR3 loop spans 12 amino acids. The CDR3 is CASSAQGGEQFF. CDR3 nucleotide sequence: TGTGCCAGCAGCGCTCAGGGAGGAGAGCAGTTCTTC.

V is TRBV19 and J is TRBJ2-7, with D possibly matching TRBD2 (5 bases). With 5 bases removed from V and 3 bases from J, the gap between germline ends came to 8 bases. Per the germline V gene, CDR1 is LNHDA and CDR2 is SQIVND (reference sequence). CDR3 size: 12 residues. The CDR3 protein is CASSAGIYEQYF. CDR3 DNA: TGTGCCAGTAGTGCCGGGATCTACGAGCAGTACTTC.

The sample holds a few counts of this clone. The CDR3 is CASSTDRTKETQYF. Here the CDR3 DNA reads TGTGCCAGCAGCACCGACAGGACGAAAGAGACCCAGTACTTC. V usage is TRBV7-2 and J usage is TRBJ2-5; D perhaps matches TRBD1 (6 bases). The V end was cut by 5 bases, the J end by 3 bases, with 13 bases between. The germline gives CDR1 SGHTA, CDR2 FQGNSA. This CDR3 is 14 amino acids long.

V usage is TRBV19 and J usage is TRBJ1-1; D not certain. Germline V gene data show CDR1 as LNHDA and CDR2 as SQIVND (reference sequence). V lost 3 bases, J lost 4 bases, and 12 bases lay in between. The CDR3 contains 14 residues. CDR3 residues: CASSIFPRGTEAFF. CDR3 bases: TGTGCCAGTAGTATCTTTCCGCGGGGCACTGAAGCTTTCTTT.

The chain employs TRBV7-2 and TRBJ2-2; TRBD1 matches at 9 bases. Germline V CDR1 and CDR2: SGHTA, FQGNSA. CDR3 size: 17 residues. V dropped 5 bases and J dropped 7; count of bases not matched to a gene: 14. CDR3 nucleotide sequence: TGTGCCAGCAGCCTAAACAGGGGGCTCAGGAGTAACGGGGAGCTGTTTTTT. As protein: CASSLNRGLRSNGELFF.

This sequence joins TRBV27 and TRBJ2-3; D may be TRBD1 (8 bases). V lost 2 bases to trimming and J lost 4 bases, with 13 bases between them. Germline CDR1 reads MNHEY; CDR2 reads SMNVEV (reference sequence). This CDR3 spans 15 amino acids. CDR3 sequence reads: CASSLRQGRADTQYF. Here the CDR3 DNA reads TGTGCCAGCAGTTTAAGACAGGGGAGGGCAGATACGCAGTATTTT.

This clone was found a few times. This chain links TRBV10-2 with TRBJ1-1, with D perhaps TRBD1 (5 bases). Trimming removed 1 base at V and 1 base at J, with 13 bases between. CDR3 length: 16 amino acids. Germline V CDR1 and CDR2: WSHSY, SAAADI. The CDR3 DNA reads as TGCGCCAGCAGTGAGTTTGCGGGGGTACCGAACACTGAAGCTTTCTTT. Protein sequence: CASSEFAGVPNTEAFF.

The chain employs TRBV2 and TRBJ1-4, with D uncertain. V gave up 11 bases and J gave up 8 bases, with 18 bases separating them. Germline V gene sequence: CDR1 SNHLY, CDR2 FYNNEI. The CDR3 totals 13 residues. The chain's CDR3 is CAGYRRSGEKLFF. CDR3 coding DNA: TGTGCCGGATATCGCCGGTCGGGGGAAAAACTGTTTTTT.